The rows below give T cell receptor beta chains drawn from one sample of a study of cytomegalovirus exposure and HLA in healthy donors. Some clones are missing from TCRdb's copy, which holds only in-frame ones; the method was immunoSEQ multiplex PCR. The sample holds about 160,000 clones, approximately 78% seen once. Sequencing was done on a sample of PBMCs. The receptors were gathered from a girl under 10 years old in good health and CMV-seropositive. The CDR3 runs from the conserved cysteine through the conserved F or W. D genes are given only for firm matches. Not all rows give a size; the values are once, few, many and, for expanded clones, a class.

J	D	V	length	size	CDR3	DNA
TRBJ1-3	-	TRBV6-1	15	-	CASSEAESSGNTIYF	TGTGCCAGCAGTGAAGCGGAGAGCTCTGGAAACACCATATATTTT
TRBJ2-3	TRBD2	TRBV30	12	-	CAWERGLDTQYF	TGTGCCTGGGAGCGGGGTCTGGATACGCAGTATTTT
TRBJ2-7	TRBD2	TRBV11-2	16	-	CASSERLAGDLYEQYF	TGTGCCAGCAGCGAGAGACTAGCGGGAGATCTTTACGAGCAGTACTTC
TRBJ2-5	-	TRBV28	9	few	CASGGTQYF	TGTGCCAGCGGCGGGACCCAGTACTTC
TRBJ1-4	TRBD1	TRBV28	13	-	CASSLTGDEKLFF	TGTGCCAGCAGTCTAACAGGGGATGAAAAACTGTTTTTT
TRBJ2-3	-	TRBV5-4	15	-	CASSQDSSATDTQYF	TGTGCCAGCAGTCAAGACTCGAGCGCTACAGATACGCAGTATTTT
TRBJ2-2	-	TRBV9	12	-	CASTGGTGELFF	TGTGCCAGCACAGGGGGGACCGGGGAGCTGTTTTTT
TRBJ1-1	-	TRBV12-5	13	once	CASGLTGGPEAFF	TGTGCTAGTGGTTTGACCGGCGGGCCTGAAGCTTTCTTT
TRBJ2-3	-	TRBV6-4	15	-	CASSDSPRGSDTQYF	TGTGCCAGCAGTGACTCCCCTCGCGGGTCAGATACGCAGTATTTT
TRBJ1-1	-	TRBV15	17	-	CATSRGGTGLKNTEAFF	TGTGCCACCAGCAGAGGAGGTACAGGGCTAAAGAACACTGAAGCTTTCTTT
TRBJ1-2	TRBD1	TRBV11-2	16	-	CASSLQGARKSYGYTF	TGTGCCAGCAGCTTACAGGGGGCGCGGAAGAGCTATGGCTACACCTTC
TRBJ2-3	TRBD2	TRBV5-5	15	-	CASSFAGGSTDTQYF	TGTGCCAGCAGCTTCGCGGGGGGAAGCACAGATACGCAGTATTTT
TRBJ2-3	TRBD2	TRBV28	19	-	CASSLFGFSGRILIHTQYF	TGTGCCAGCAGTTTATTTGGTTTTAGCGGGAGGATTCTTATACATACGCAGTATTTT
TRBJ1-1	-	TRBV2	13	-	CASSITLEGWATF	TGTGCCAGCAGTATTACCCTCGAGGGCTGGGCCACCTTT
TRBJ2-2	-	TRBV2	15	-	CASRLGLGNTGELFF	TGTGCCAGCCGGCTGGGACTGGGGAACACCGGGGAGCTGTTTTTT
TRBJ2-3	-	TRBV29-1	14	-	CSVEDRRGTDTQYF	TGCAGCGTTGAAGATAGGAGGGGTACAGATACGCAGTATTTT
TRBJ1-2	TRBD1	TRBV30	15	-	CAWLGQPRSFYGYTF	TGTGCCTGGTTGGGACAGCCGAGGTCCTTCTATGGCTACACCTTC
TRBJ1-2	-	TRBV7-9	13	-	CASSANAGDGYTF	TGTGCCAGCAGCGCTAATGCAGGGGATGGCTACACCTTC
TRBJ2-7	-	TRBV19	17	-	CASSIGGAPNPLYEQYF	TGTGCCAGTAGTATAGGGGGAGCCCCCAATCCCCTCTACGAGCAGTACTTC
TRBJ2-7	-	TRBV2	14	-	CASRKRTDSYEQYF	TGTGCCAGCAGGAAGCGGACCGACTCCTACGAGCAGTACTTC
TRBJ1-1	TRBD1	TRBV30	13	-	CAWRGQVNTEAFF	TGTGCCTGGAGGGGACAGGTTAACACTGAAGCTTTCTTT
TRBJ2-1	-	TRBV10-3	15	-	CAISSTGNSYNEQFF	TGTGCCATCAGTTCTACGGGGAACTCCTACAATGAGCAGTTCTTC
TRBJ1-1	TRBD1	TRBV28	15	-	CASSFSGGANTEAFF	TGTGCCAGCAGTTTCTCAGGGGGCGCGAACACTGAAGCTTTCTTT
TRBJ2-1	TRBD2	TRBV27	15	-	CASSHSSGGYNEQFF	TGTGCCAGCAGTCACTCTAGCGGGGGGTACAATGAGCAGTTCTTC
TRBJ2-3	TRBD2	TRBV30	13	few	CAWGAGGPDTQYF	TGTGCCTGGGGAGCGGGAGGGCCAGATACGCAGTATTTT
TRBJ1-5	TRBD1	TRBV19	17	-	CASSGALGTGGNQPQHF	TGTGCCAGTAGTGGTGCCCTTGGGACAGGGGGGAATCAGCCCCAGCATTTT
TRBJ2-7	TRBD2	TRBV5-4	15	few	CASSVDRAGAREQYF	TGTGCCAGCAGCGTTGATCGAGCGGGAGCCCGCGAGCAGTACTTC
TRBJ2-5	-	TRBV20-1	11	once	CSARIRETQYF	TGCAGTGCTAGAATCCGGGAGACCCAGTACTTC
TRBJ1-3	-	TRBV9	14	-	CASSVEQQGNTIYF	TGTGCCAGCAGCGTAGAACAGCAGGGAAACACCATATATTTT
TRBJ1-2	TRBD1	TRBV30	14	-	CAWSYGTGSNGYTF	TGTGCCTGGAGCTATGGGACAGGGTCAAATGGCTACACCTTC
TRBJ2-3	-	TRBV15	16	-	CATSRVASEGTDTQYF	TGTGCCACCAGCAGAGTAGCTAGCGAAGGCACAGATACGCAGTATTTT
TRBJ2-5	TRBD1	TRBV30	14	once	CAWSAQGVTETQYF	TGTGCCTGGAGTGCCCAGGGGGTAACAGAGACCCAGTACTTC
TRBJ2-1	-	TRBV29-1	12	-	CSVEKGICEQFF	TGCAGCGTGGAGAAGGGGATCTGTGAGCAGTTCTTC
TRBJ1-2	-	TRBV7-9	13	-	CASSLVGGYGYTF	TGTGCCAGCAGCTTAGTCGGAGGGTATGGCTACACCTTC
TRBJ2-3	TRBD2	TRBV4-1	17	-	CASSQVRLAGPTDTQYF	TGCGCCAGCAGCCAAGTTCGACTAGCGGGACCCACAGATACGCAGTATTTT
TRBJ1-6	-	TRBV30	13	-	CAWTDNRNSPLHF	TGTGCCTGGACCGACAATCGCAATTCACCCCTCCACTTT
TRBJ2-5	TRBD1	TRBV6-4	14	-	CARRRGPEGETQYF	TGTGCCAGAAGAAGGGGGCCAGAGGGGGAGACCCAGTACTTC
TRBJ1-1	-	TRBV12-1	16	-	CASSFLGAGLGTEAFF	TGTGCCAGCAGCTTTTTGGGAGCAGGCCTTGGGACTGAAGCTTTCTTT
TRBJ1-2	-	TRBV27	15	few	CASRLNGVDGYGYTF	TGTGCCAGCAGACTTAACGGGGTGGATGGCTATGGCTACACCTTC
TRBJ2-1	-	TRBV15	17	-	CATSRVGFRVYYNEQFF	TGTGCCACCAGCAGAGTTGGATTCCGGGTCTACTACAATGAGCAGTTCTTC
TRBJ1-2	TRBD1	TRBV2	15	few	CASDGQGGLNYGYTF	TGTGCCAGCGATGGACAGGGGGGTTTGAACTATGGCTACACCTTC
TRBJ1-5	-	TRBV21-1	14	few	CASSKRTGRQPQHF	TGTGCCAGCAGCAAGCGGACAGGGCGTCAGCCCCAGCATTTT
TRBJ1-4	TRBD1	TRBV7-6	14	-	CASSLAADRGKLFF	TGTGCCAGCAGCTTAGCCGCAGACAGGGGAAAACTGTTTTTT
TRBJ2-7	TRBD1	TRBV6-5	15	few	CASRSIATGTYEQYF	TGTGCCAGCAGATCGATCGCGACAGGGACCTACGAGCAGTACTTC
TRBJ2-7	TRBD2	TRBV4-2	15	few	CASSQQEREAYEQYF	TGTGCCAGCAGCCAACAGGAACGGGAGGCGTACGAGCAGTACTTC
TRBJ1-6	TRBD1	TRBV27	13	-	CASRTGTMTPLHF	TGTGCCAGCAGGACAGGGACGATGACACCCCTCCACTTT
TRBJ1-4	-	TRBV7-9	16	-	CASSLDRATTNEKLFF	TGTGCCAGCAGCTTAGACAGGGCTACAACTAATGAAAAACTGTTTTTT